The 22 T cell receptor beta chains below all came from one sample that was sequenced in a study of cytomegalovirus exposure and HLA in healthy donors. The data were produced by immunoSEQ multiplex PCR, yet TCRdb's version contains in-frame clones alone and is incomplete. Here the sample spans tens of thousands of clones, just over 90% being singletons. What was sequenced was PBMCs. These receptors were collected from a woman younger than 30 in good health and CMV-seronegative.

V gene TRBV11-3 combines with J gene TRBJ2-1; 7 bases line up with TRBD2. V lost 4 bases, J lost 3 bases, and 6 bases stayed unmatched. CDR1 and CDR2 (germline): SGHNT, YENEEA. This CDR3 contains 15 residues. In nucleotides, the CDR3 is TGTGCCAGCAGCTGGGGACGGGGGGTCTACAATGAGCAGTTCTTC. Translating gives CASSWGRGVYNEQFF.

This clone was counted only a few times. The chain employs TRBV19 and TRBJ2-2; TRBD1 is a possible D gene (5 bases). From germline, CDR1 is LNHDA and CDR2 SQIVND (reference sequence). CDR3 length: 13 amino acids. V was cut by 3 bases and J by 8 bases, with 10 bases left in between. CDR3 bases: TGTGCCAGTAGTATTACAGGCGTAGGGGAGCTGTTTTTT. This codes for CASSITGVGELFF.

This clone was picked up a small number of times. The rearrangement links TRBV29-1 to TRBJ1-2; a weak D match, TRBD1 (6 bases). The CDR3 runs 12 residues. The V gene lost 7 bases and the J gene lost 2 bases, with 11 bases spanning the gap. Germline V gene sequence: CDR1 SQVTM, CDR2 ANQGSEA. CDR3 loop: CSAGQTNYGYTF. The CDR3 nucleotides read TGCAGCGCCGGACAGACCAACTATGGCTACACCTTC.

CDR3 in amino acids: CASGGAGDTQYF. The CDR3 DNA follows: TGTGCCAGCGGGGGGGCGGGAGATACGCAGTATTTT. The chain combines TRBV7-2 with TRBJ2-3; the D gene is possibly TRBD2 (7 bases). Trimming took off 8 bases at V and 5 bases at J, with 11 bases between the two ends. This CDR3 is built from 12 residues. CDR1 and CDR2 from the germline V gene are SGHTA and FQGNSA.

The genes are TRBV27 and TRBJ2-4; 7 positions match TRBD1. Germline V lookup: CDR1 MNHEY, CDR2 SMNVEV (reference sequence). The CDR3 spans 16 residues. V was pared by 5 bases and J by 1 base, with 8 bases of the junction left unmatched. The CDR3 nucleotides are TGTGCCAGCAGTCCACGACAGGGATCGGCCAAAAACATTCAGTACTTC. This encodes CASSPRQGSAKNIQYF.

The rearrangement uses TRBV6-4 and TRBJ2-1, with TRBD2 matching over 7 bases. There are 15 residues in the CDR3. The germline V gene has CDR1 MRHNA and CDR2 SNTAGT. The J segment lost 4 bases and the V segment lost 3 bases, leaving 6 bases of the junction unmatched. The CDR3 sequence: CASSETSEGYNEQFF. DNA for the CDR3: TGTGCCAGCAGTGAAACTAGCGAGGGGTACAATGAGCAGTTCTTC.

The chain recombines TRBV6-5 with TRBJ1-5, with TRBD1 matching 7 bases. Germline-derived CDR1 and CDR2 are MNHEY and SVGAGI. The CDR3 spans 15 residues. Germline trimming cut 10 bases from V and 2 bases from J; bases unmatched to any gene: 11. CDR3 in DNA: TGTGCCACCACCCCGAGGGGGCAAGGCAATCAGCCCCAGCATTTT. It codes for CATTPRGQGNQPQHF.

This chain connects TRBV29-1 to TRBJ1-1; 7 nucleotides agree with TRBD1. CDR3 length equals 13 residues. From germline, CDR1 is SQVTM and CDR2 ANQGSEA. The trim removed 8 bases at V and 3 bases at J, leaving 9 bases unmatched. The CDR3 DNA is TGCAGCTTCCGGCTCACAGGGGACACTGAAGCTTTCTTT. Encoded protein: CSFRLTGDTEAFF.

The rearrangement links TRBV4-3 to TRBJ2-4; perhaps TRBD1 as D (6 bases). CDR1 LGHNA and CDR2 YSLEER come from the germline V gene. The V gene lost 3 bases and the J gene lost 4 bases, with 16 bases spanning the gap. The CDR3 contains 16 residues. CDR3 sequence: CASSQGLGQSKNIQYF. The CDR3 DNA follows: TGCGCCAGCAGCCAGGGGCTCGGACAGTCAAAAAACATTCAGTACTTC.

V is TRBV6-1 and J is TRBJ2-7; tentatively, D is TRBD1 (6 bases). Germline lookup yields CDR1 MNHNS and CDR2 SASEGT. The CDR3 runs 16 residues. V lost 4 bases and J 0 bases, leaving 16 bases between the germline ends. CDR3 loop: CASSAYSGAGSYEQYV. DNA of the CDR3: TGTGCCAGCAGTGCATATTCAGGGGCCGGCTCCTACGAGCAGTACGTC.

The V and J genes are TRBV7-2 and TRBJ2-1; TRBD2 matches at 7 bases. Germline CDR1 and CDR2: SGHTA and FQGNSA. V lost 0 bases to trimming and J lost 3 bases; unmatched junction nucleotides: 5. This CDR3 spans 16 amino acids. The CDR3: CASSLAGGSIYNEQFF. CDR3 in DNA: TGTGCCAGCAGCTTAGCGGGGGGGTCGATCTACAATGAGCAGTTCTTC.

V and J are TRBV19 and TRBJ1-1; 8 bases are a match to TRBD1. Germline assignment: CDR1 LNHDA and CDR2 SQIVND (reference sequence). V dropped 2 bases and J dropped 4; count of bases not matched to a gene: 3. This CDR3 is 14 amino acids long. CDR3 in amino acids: CASSIQGARTEAFF. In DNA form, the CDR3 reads TGTGCCAGTAGTATACAGGGGGCGCGCACTGAAGCTTTCTTT.

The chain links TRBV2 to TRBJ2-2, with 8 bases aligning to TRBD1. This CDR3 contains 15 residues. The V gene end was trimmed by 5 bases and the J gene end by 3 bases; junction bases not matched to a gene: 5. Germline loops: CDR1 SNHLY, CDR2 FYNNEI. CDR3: CASSSRGLYTGELFF. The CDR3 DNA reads TGTGCCAGCAGTTCCAGGGGGCTTTACACCGGGGAGCTGTTTTTT.

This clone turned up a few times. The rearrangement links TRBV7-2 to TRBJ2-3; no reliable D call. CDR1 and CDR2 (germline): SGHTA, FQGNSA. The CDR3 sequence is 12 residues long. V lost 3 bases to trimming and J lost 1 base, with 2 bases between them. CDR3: CASSFGTDTQYF. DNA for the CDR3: TGTGCCAGCAGCTTCGGCACAGATACGCAGTATTTT. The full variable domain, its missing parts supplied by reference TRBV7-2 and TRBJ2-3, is GAGVSQSPSNKVTEKGKDVELRCDPISGHTALYWYRQSLGQGLEFLIYFQGNSAPDKSGLPSDRFSAERTGGSVSTLTIQRTQQEDSAVYLCASSFGTDTQYFGPGTRLTVL.

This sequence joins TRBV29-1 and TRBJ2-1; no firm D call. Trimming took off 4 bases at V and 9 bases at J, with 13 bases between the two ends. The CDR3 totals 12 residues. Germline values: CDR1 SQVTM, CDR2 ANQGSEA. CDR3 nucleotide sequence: TGCAGCGTTGCTCGGCTAGATCTTGAGCAGTTCTTC. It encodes CSVARLDLEQFF.

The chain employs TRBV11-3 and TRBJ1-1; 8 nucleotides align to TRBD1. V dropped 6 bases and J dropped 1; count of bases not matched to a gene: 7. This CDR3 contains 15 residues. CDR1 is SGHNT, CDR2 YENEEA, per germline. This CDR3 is CASSPGGAPNTEAFF. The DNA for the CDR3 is TGTGCCAGCAGTCCAGGGGGCGCACCGAACACTGAAGCTTTCTTT.

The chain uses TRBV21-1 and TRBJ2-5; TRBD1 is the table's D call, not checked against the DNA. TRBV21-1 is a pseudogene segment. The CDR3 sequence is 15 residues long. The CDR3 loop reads CASSKRRQGEETQYF. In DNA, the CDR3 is TGTGCCAGCAGCAAAAGGCGACAGGGCGAGGAGACCCAGTACTTC.

CDR3 bases: TGTGCCAGCAGCTTCGGGATTCTCCAGAGCTCCTACGAGCAGTACGTC. Protein sequence: CASSFGILQSSYEQYV. The chain is built from TRBV5-8 and TRBJ2-7; possibly TRBD2 for D (5 bases). This CDR3 has 16 amino acids. The V and J ends lost 2 bases and 0 bases respectively, with 15 bases between them. CDR1 and CDR2 (germline): SGHTS, YDEGEE.

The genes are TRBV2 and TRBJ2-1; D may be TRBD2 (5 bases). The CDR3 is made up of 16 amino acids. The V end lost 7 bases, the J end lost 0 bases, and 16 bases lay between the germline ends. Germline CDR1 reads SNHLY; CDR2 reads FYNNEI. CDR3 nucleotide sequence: TGTGCCAGCACTAACTACGCGGGCACCTCCTACAATGAGCAGTTCTTC. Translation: CASTNYAGTSYNEQFF.

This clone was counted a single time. CDR3: CASSLGDRESYGYTF. CDR3 DNA: TGTGCCAGCAGCCTAGGGGACAGGGAGTCCTATGGCTACACCTTC. V gene TRBV11-3 combines with J gene TRBJ1-2; 9 bases line up with TRBD1. Trimming removed 5 bases from V and 4 bases from J; junction bases left unmatched: 8. CDR1 and CDR2 (germline): SGHNT, YENEEA. The CDR3 totals 15 residues.

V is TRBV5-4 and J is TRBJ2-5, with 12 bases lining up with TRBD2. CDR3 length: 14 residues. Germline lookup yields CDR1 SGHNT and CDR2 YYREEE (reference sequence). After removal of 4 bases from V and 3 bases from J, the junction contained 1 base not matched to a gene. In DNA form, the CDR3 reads TGTGCCAGCAGCAGACTAGCGGGAGAAGAGACCCAGTACTTC. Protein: CASSRLAGEETQYF.

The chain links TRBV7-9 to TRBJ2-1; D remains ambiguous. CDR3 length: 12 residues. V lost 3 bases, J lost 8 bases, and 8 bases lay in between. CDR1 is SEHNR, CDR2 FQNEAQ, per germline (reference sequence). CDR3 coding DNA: TGTGCCAGCAGCTTTCCCTCCGATGAGCAGTTCTTC. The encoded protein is CASSFPSDEQFF.